Listed below are T cell receptor beta chains from one sample, sequenced in a study of identical twins. Each CDR3 protein gets one entry after TCRdb re-called the 5' RACE reads with MiXCR. In the table there are roughly 720,000 distinct CDR3 sequences, around a sixth of which are singletons. The sample was also reused in another study, on T cells expressing NK-cell markers.

Material for sequencing was PBMCs. The receptors originated from a woman between 18 and 29 years old in good health. Each CDR3 is given with its conserved first and last residue. A D gene is named only where the DNA matches it firmly. Expanded clones are given a class, and other clones once, few, many or no size at all.

D: TRBD1
size: many
V: TRBV12-3/TRBV12-4
J: TRBJ2-1
DNA: TGTGCCAGCAGTCCGAGTTACAGGGGATCAGGGGAGCAGTTCTTC
CDR3: CASSPSYRGSGEQFF

D: NA
size: NA
V: TRBV5-1
J: TRBJ2-3
DNA: TGCGCCAGCAGCATCCCCTCTAGCCCCGATACGCAGTATTTT
CDR3: CASSIPSSPDTQYF

D: NA
size: few
V: TRBV6-2/TRBV6-3
J: TRBJ2-7
DNA: TGTGCCAGCAACCTCGGACAGCAGAGCATGTACTTC
CDR3: CASNLGQQSMYF

D: NA
size: NA
V: TRBV15
J: TRBJ2-7
DNA: TGTGCCACCAGCAGAGAACTTATGGGGACTGGCGAGCAGTACTTC
CDR3: CATSRELMGTGEQYF

D: NA
size: NA
V: TRBV20-1
J: TRBJ1-1
DNA: TGCAGTGCTAGGGACGGGACCGATGTACCTGAAGCTTTCTTT
CDR3: CSARDGTDVPEAFF

D: TRBD2
size: NA
V: TRBV9
J: TRBJ2-1
DNA: TGTGCCAGCAGCGCCTGGGCGGGAGGGGGGTTGAATGAGCAGTTCTTC
CDR3: CASSAWAGGGLNEQFF

D: NA
size: few
V: TRBV20-1
J: TRBJ2-1
DNA: TGCAGTGCCACCACTATAGCGGTCTACAATGAGCAGTTCTTC
CDR3: CSATTIAVYNEQFF

D: NA
size: NA
V: TRBV7-2
J: TRBJ2-3
DNA: TGTGCCAGCAGCTTAGGGGCGGGATCAGATACGCAGTATTTT
CDR3: CASSLGAGSDTQYF

D: TRBD2
size: NA
V: TRBV5-1
J: TRBJ2-5
DNA: TGCGCCAGCAGCTTGGGCCGGGGGGGCGAATTACAAGAGACCCAGTACTTC
CDR3: CASSLGRGGELQETQYF

D: TRBD1
size: NA
V: TRBV6-1
J: TRBJ1-1
DNA: TGTGCCAGCAGAAACACAGGGGGAGGAAACACTGAAGCTTTCTTT
CDR3: CASRNTGGGNTEAFF

D: NA
size: NA
V: TRBV30
J: TRBJ2-2
DNA: TGTGCCTGGCAGACAGGCACCGGGGAGCTGTTTTTT
CDR3: CAWQTGTGELFF

D: NA
size: few
V: TRBV5-1
J: TRBJ2-5
DNA: TGCGCCAGCAGCTTGGTTGGTCTAGCTGAGACCCAGTACTTC
CDR3: CASSLVGLAETQYF

D: NA
size: NA
V: TRBV20-1
J: TRBJ2-7
DNA: TGCAGTGCCCATAACTCCTACGAGCAGTACTTC
CDR3: CSAHNSYEQYF

D: NA
size: many
V: TRBV12-3/TRBV12-4
J: TRBJ2-1
DNA: TGTGCCAGCAGGAGGGACGGATACAATGAGCAGTTCTTC
CDR3: CASRRDGYNEQFF

D: NA
size: NA
V: TRBV12-3/TRBV12-4
J: TRBJ2-2
DNA: TGTGCCAGCAGTTTAGTGCCGGTATCAAACACCGGGGAGCTGTTTTTT
CDR3: CASSLVPVSNTGELFF

D: NA
size: NA
V: TRBV20-1
J: TRBJ2-1
DNA: TGCAGTGCTCCCCCGGGGGGCCGTCGCGAGCAGTTCTTC
CDR3: CSAPPGGRREQFF

D: NA
size: few
V: TRBV7-9
J: TRBJ2-1
DNA: TGTGCCAGCAGTTTACAGGGACGCTCCTACAATGAGCAGTTCTTC
CDR3: CASSLQGRSYNEQFF